This T cell receptor (beta chain) was recovered during a study of blood T cell repertoires in COVID-19. Study-wide background: T cells, B-cell-depleted T cells, or PBMCs provided the cDNA or gDNA that served as material.

The CDR3 sequence is 15 residues long. The V end lost 5 bases, the J end lost 1 base, and 11 bases lay between the germline ends. CDR1 and CDR2 (germline): MNHEY, SVGAGI. In the study's own analysis: Reference gene primers were amplified, and this amplification served to estimate nucleated cell counts. Sequencing used immunoSEQ multiplex PCR; TCRdb keeps in-frame clones, though not all of them. V and J calls and clone size are those listed in that table; D and trimming were worked out from the DNA. The data show approximately 41,000 clones, about nine tenths seen once. The gene calls are TRBV6-5 and TRBJ2-2, with D possibly matching TRBD2 (6 bases). The sequenced sample was peripheral blood. This TCR was sampled from an elderly woman with active COVID-19. CDR3 protein: CASSRGTVNTGELFF. As DNA, the CDR3 is TGTGCCAGCAGTCGGGGGACCGTGAACACCGGGGAGCTGTTTTTT.